This T cell receptor (beta chain) is drawn from a study of T cell changes during pregnancy in multiple sclerosis. The germline V and J ends were trimmed by 2 bases and 2 bases, with 16 bases remaining between them. Germline V CDR1 and CDR2: MNHEY, SVGAGI. This CDR3 contains 16 residues. This table comes from immunoSEQ multiplex PCR, and its TCRdb copy is limited to in-frame clones, with some not included. The sample shows 65,000 to 80,000 clones, 90% to 95% of them seen only once. The TCR originated in a female donor with multiple sclerosis, enrolled in a pregnancy study. The sample consisted of CD4+ T cells from peripheral blood mononuclear cells, taken before pregnancy. The rearrangement links TRBV6-5 to TRBJ2-7, with D possibly TRBD1 on 5 matching bases. The CDR3 nucleotides are TGTGCCAGCAGTTACACATCCAGGGTGGTCCCCTACGAGCAGTACTTC. Amino acid sequence: CASSYTSRVVPYEQYF.